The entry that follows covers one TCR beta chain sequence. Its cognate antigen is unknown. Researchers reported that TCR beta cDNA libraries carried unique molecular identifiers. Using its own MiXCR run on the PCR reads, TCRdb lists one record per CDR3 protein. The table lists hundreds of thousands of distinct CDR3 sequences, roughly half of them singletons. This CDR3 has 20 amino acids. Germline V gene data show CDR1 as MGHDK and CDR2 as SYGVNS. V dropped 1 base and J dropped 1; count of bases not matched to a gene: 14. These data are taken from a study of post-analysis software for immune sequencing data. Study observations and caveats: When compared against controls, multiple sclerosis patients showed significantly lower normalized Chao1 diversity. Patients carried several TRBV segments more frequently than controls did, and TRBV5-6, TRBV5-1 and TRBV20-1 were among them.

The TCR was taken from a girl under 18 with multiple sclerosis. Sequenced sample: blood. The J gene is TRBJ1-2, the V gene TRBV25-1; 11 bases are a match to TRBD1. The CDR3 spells CASSESASKRTGGDNYGYTF. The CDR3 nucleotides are TGTGCCAGCAGTGAATCAGCATCTAAGAGGACAGGGGGCGATAACTATGGCTACACCTTC.